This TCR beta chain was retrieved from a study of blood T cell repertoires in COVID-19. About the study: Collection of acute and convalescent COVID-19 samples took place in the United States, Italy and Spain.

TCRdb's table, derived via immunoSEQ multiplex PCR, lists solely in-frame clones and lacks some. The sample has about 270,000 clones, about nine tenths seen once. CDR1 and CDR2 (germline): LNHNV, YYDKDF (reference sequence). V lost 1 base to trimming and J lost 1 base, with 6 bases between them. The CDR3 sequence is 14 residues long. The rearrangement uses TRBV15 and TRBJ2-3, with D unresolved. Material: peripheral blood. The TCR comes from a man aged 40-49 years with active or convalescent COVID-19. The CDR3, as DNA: TGTGCCACCAGCAGAGCCAGTCGCACAGATACGCAGTATTTT. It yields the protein CATSRASRTDTQYF.